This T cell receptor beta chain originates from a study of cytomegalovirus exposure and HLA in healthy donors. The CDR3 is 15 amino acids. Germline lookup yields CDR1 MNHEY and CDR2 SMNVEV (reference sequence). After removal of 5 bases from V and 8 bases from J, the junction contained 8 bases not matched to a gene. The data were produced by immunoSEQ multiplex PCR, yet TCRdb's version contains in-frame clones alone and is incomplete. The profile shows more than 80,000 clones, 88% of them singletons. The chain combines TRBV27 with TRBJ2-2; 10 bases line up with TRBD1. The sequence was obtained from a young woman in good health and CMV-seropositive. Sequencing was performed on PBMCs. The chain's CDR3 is CASSPTWDRGGELFF. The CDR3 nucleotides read TGTGCCAGCAGTCCTACCTGGGACAGGGGTGGGGAGCTGTTTTTT.